The 26 T cell receptor beta chains below were found in one sample sequenced in a study of OX40 agonist ivuxolimab in advanced cancers. Using immunoSEQ multiplex PCR, the repertoire was profiled, and TCRdb retains in-frame clones only, with some absent. This repertoire shows tens of thousands of clones, roughly 80% found once; its top ten account for 0.4% to 0.5%. This sample comprised CD4+ or CD8+ T cells sorted from blood, obtained in a trial of the OX40 agonist ivuxolimab. The receptors come from an adult with an advanced solid tumor such as melanoma, head and neck, liver or kidney cancer.

The genes are TRBV7-6 and TRBJ2-1; 8 positions match TRBD2. This CDR3 is 16 amino acids long. The V segment lost 5 bases and the J segment 4 bases; nucleotides outside the gene matches: 10. CDR1 and CDR2 from the germline V gene are SGHVS and FNYEAQ. The CDR3 loop is CASSPDRGGDYNEQFF. The CDR3 DNA sequence: TGTGCCAGCAGCCCCGACCGGGGGGGGGATTACAATGAGCAGTTCTTC. Based on the CDR3 plus reference TRBV7-6 and TRBJ2-1, the full variable domain is GAGVSQSPRYKVTKRGQDVALRCDPISGHVSLYWYRQALGQGPEFLTYFNYEAQQDKSGLPNDRFSAERPEGSISTLTIQRTEQRDSAMYRCASSPDRGGDYNEQFFGPGTRLTVL.

This clone appeared a few times. CDR3 in amino acids: CASSLAAGLGYTF. CDR3 bases: TGCGCCAGCAGCTTGGCGGCAGGGCTAGGCTACACCTTC. This rearrangement joins TRBV5-1 to TRBJ1-2, with D possibly being TRBD1 (5 bases). Between the trimmed V and J ends, which lost 0 bases and 8 bases, there was a span of 11 bases. The CDR3 contains 13 residues. The germline CDR1 and CDR2 sequences are SGHRS and YFSETQ.

In DNA form, the CDR3 reads TGTGCCTGGAGTCGGGCAGGCTTGAACACCGGGGAGCTGTTTTTT. This codes for CAWSRAGLNTGELFF. The chain recombines TRBV30 with TRBJ2-2, with D unclear. Germline CDR1 and CDR2: GTSNPN and SVGIG (reference sequence). V lost 2 bases and J 1 base, leaving 11 bases between the germline ends. The CDR3 spans 15 residues. Variable domain in full (rest from reference TRBV30 and TRBJ2-2): SQTIHQWPATLVQPVGSPLSLECTVEGTSNPNLYWYRQAAGRGLQLLFYSVGIGQISSEVPQNLSASRPQDRQFILSSKKLLLSDSGFYLCAWSRAGLNTGELFFGEGSRLTVL.

The chain links TRBV6-1 to TRBJ1-1, with 10 bases that match TRBD1. The CDR3 sequence is 15 residues long. CDR1 and CDR2 from the germline V gene are MNHNS and SASEGT. V was pared by 5 bases and J by 1 base, with 4 bases of the junction left unmatched. The DNA for the CDR3 is TGTGCCAGCAGTAGGACAGGGGGAAGGAACACTGAAGCTTTCTTT. This translates into CASSRTGGRNTEAFF.

This chain joins TRBV7-9 and TRBJ1-2; D might be TRBD1 (5 bases). From germline, CDR1 is SEHNR and CDR2 FQNEAQ (reference sequence). V gave up 5 bases and J gave up 4 bases, with 20 bases separating them. The length of the CDR3 is 16 residues. CDR3 in DNA: TGTGCCAGCAGCATAAATCGGGGCGGGCTGGGCTATGGCTACACCTTC. As protein: CASSINRGGLGYGYTF. The full variable domain, completed using reference TRBV7-9 and TRBJ1-2, is DTGVSQNPRHKITKRGQNVTFRCDPISEHNRLYWYRQTLGQGPEFLTYFQNEAQLEKSRLLSDRFSAERPKGSFSTLEIQRTEQGDSAMYLCASSINRGGLGYGYTFGSGTRLTVV.

The chain joins TRBV4-3 to TRBJ2-3; a possible D gene is TRBD2 (5 bases). V was pared by 2 bases and J by 1 base, with 13 bases between. Germline lookup yields CDR1 LGHNA and CDR2 YSLEER. The CDR3 covers 16 residues. The CDR3 region is CASSQKVSAGTDTQYF. DNA of the CDR3: TGCGCCAGCAGCCAAAAGGTTAGCGCTGGCACAGATACGCAGTATTTT.

There are many counts of this clone. This chain links TRBV28 with TRBJ2-1, with D uncertain. Between the trimmed V and J ends, which lost 3 bases and 6 bases, there was a span of 12 bases. This CDR3 is 14 amino acids long. CDR1 is MDHEN and CDR2 is SYDVKM in the germline V gene. This chain's CDR3 is CASSFRLGSNEQFF. The CDR3 nucleotides are TGTGCCAGCAGTTTTAGGCTGGGATCCAATGAGCAGTTCTTC.

The chain carries TRBV6-5 and TRBJ1-3, with D unresolved. Germline V gene lookup returns CDR1 MNHEY and CDR2 SVGAGI. With 5 bases removed from V and 0 bases from J, the gap between germline ends came to 11 bases. CDR3 size: 15 residues. The CDR3: CASSRTASSGNTIYF. The DNA for the CDR3 is TGTGCCAGCAGTCGAACAGCAAGCTCTGGAAACACCATATATTTT.

The rearrangement joins TRBV6-5 to TRBJ1-2; 12 bases match TRBD1. The CDR3 is 14 residues long. CDR1 and CDR2 from the germline V gene are MNHEY and SVGAGI. J gave up 3 bases and V 6 bases, and 2 bases lay outside the gene matches. The CDR3 spells CASRGTGGHYGYTF. The CDR3, as DNA: TGTGCCAGCAGGGGGACAGGGGGCCACTATGGCTACACCTTC.

The rearrangement joins TRBV28 to TRBJ2-5, with 12 nucleotides matching TRBD1. V lost 8 bases and J lost 5; bases outside the gene matches: 12. Germline V lookup: CDR1 MDHEN, CDR2 SYDVKM. The CDR3 loop spans 16 amino acids. CDR3 sequence (DNA): TGTGCCAGCCAAACTGCGGGGACAGGGGGCGAGGAGACCCAGTACTTC. Translated: CASQTAGTGGEETQYF.

The V gene is TRBV16, the J gene TRBJ2-3; D is unclear. Germline V lookup: CDR1 KGHSY, CDR2 FQNENV. The V end lost 4 bases, the J end lost 2 bases, and 16 bases lay between the germline ends. This CDR3 spans 16 amino acids. The CDR3 spells CASSPSSKRSTDTQYF. The CDR3, as DNA: TGTGCCAGCAGCCCCTCCTCGAAGAGGTCCACAGATACGCAGTATTTT. Based on the CDR3 plus reference TRBV16 and TRBJ2-3, the full variable domain is GEEVAQTPKHLVRGEGQKAKLYCAPIKGHSYVFWYQQVLKNEFKFLISFQNENVFDETGMPKERFSAKCLPNSPCSLEIQATKLEDSAVYFCASSPSSKRSTDTQYFGPGTRLTVL.

The J gene is TRBJ1-4, the V gene TRBV6-5, with TRBD1 matching over 9 bases. This CDR3 region has 15 residues. The V gene end was trimmed by 6 bases and the J gene end by 9 bases; junction bases not matched to a gene: 11. Germline V gene data show CDR1 as MNHEY and CDR2 as SVGAGI. Written as DNA, the CDR3 is TGTGCCAGCAGCCTCAAGGGACAGGGAACCCAAAAACTGTTTTTT. It specifies CASSLKGQGTQKLFF.

This sequence joins TRBV19 and TRBJ2-7; TRBD1 matches at 10 bases. With V trimmed by 9 bases and J by 7 bases, 9 bases remained unmatched. Germline V gene data show CDR1 as LNHDA and CDR2 as SQIVND (reference sequence). This CDR3 has 13 amino acids. CDR3 in amino acids: CASCGQGVGEQYF. The CDR3 nucleotides read TGTGCCAGCTGTGGACAGGGGGTAGGGGAGCAGTACTTC.

The chain carries TRBV7-8 and TRBJ2-3; 8 nucleotides match TRBD2. The CDR3 contains 14 residues. Germline-derived CDR1 and CDR2 are SGHVS and FQNEAQ. Trimming at V came to 8 bases and at J to 7 bases, leaving 11 bases not matched to a gene. The CDR3 DNA reads TGTGCCAGCGCCATAGCGGGGAACGGGAATACGCAGTATTTT. Encoded protein: CASAIAGNGNTQYF.

The chain is built from TRBV4-1 and TRBJ2-7; TRBD2 aligns across 7 bases. V was pared by 0 bases and J by 4 bases, with 12 bases of the junction left unmatched. The CDR3 is 17 residues long. Germline CDR1 is MGHRA and CDR2 is YSYEKL. The CDR3 DNA reads TGCGCCAGCAGCCAAGATTATCTGGCGGGAGCCCTGTACGAGCAGTACTTC. It yields the protein CASSQDYLAGALYEQYF.

This chain joins TRBV5-4 and TRBJ2-3; TRBD2 agrees at 7 bases. CDR1 and CDR2 from the germline V gene are SGHNT and YYREEE (reference sequence). With V trimmed by 6 bases and J by 9 bases, 7 bases remained unmatched. This CDR3 contains 12 residues. The CDR3 nucleotides read TGTGCCAGCATTAACAAAGCGGGGACGCAGTATTTT. Protein product: CASINKAGTQYF.

CDR3 amino acids: CASSYDRVGPQHF. CDR3 in DNA: TGTGCCAGCAGTTATGACAGGGTTGGGCCCCAGCATTTT. V and J are TRBV27 and TRBJ1-5; the match to TRBD1 covers 7 bases. J gave up 9 bases and V 4 bases, and 6 bases lay outside the gene matches. There are 13 residues in the CDR3. Germline V gives CDR1 MNHEY, CDR2 SMNVEV (reference sequence).

The chain links TRBV5-1 to TRBJ2-7; 7 bases agree with TRBD1. The CDR3 is 12 amino acids. J was trimmed by 10 bases and V by 5 bases; bases with no gene match: 9. Germline loops: CDR1 SGHRS, CDR2 YFSETQ. The CDR3 here is CASRSMQGDQYV. CDR3 nucleotide sequence: TGCGCCAGCAGGTCGATGCAGGGGGACCAGTACGTC.

The chain carries TRBV11-3 and TRBJ1-6; D gene unclear. Trimming shortened V by 5 bases and J by 9 bases, and 14 bases separated the two germline ends. Germline CDR1 SGHNT, CDR2 YENEEA. The CDR3 has 14 residues. CDR3 in DNA: TGTGCCAGCAGCCACGTCCTCCCAGTTTCACCCCTCCACTTT. Amino acids: CASSHVLPVSPLHF.

This CDR3 reads CATTPQGTKNSPLHF. Written as DNA, the CDR3 is TGTGCCACCACCCCCCAAGGGACAAAGAATTCACCCCTCCACTTT. The chain joins TRBV2 to TRBJ1-6; D possibly corresponds to TRBD1 (6 bases). V was cut by 10 bases and J by 7 bases, with 20 bases left in between. Germline V gene lookup returns CDR1 SNHLY and CDR2 FYNNEI. The CDR3 runs 15 residues.

This chain connects TRBV7-2 to TRBJ2-5; TRBD2 matches 7 bases. Germline values: CDR1 SGHTA, CDR2 FQGNSA. The CDR3 has 15 amino acids. V shed 0 bases and J 5 bases; nucleotides not matched to a gene: 6. In DNA form, the CDR3 reads TGTGCCAGCAGCTTAGCTGGCGGGAGAATGGAGACCCAGTACTTC. This translates into CASSLAGGRMETQYF.

The chain has TRBV5-1 and TRBJ1-1, with a tentative D call TRBD1 (5 bases). Looked up from germline, CDR1 is SGHRS and CDR2 is YFSETQ. CDR3 length: 18 amino acids. V was cut by 4 bases and J by 0 bases, with 22 bases left in between. The chain's CDR3 is CASSPTLIGVHVNTEAFF. Here the CDR3 DNA reads TGCGCCAGCAGCCCGACCCTTATAGGGGTTCACGTGAACACTGAAGCTTTCTTT. Combining the CDR3 with reference TRBV5-1 and TRBJ1-1 gives the whole variable domain KAGVTQTPRYLIKTRGQQVTLSCSPISGHRSVSWYQQTPGQGLQFLFEYFSETQRNKGNFPGRFSGRQFSNSRSEMNVSTLELGDSALYLCASSPTLIGVHVNTEAFFGQGTRLTVV.

The CDR3: CASSRSGPLRGNEQFF. CDR3 bases: TGTGCCAGCAGCCGATCCGGGCCTCTACGTGGGAATGAGCAGTTCTTC. The chain has TRBV14 and TRBJ2-1; D remains ambiguous. Trimming took off 4 bases at V and 7 bases at J, with 20 bases between the two ends. The CDR3 has 16 amino acids. Germline CDR1 and CDR2: SGHDN and FVKESK. The whole variable domain, remainder taken from reference TRBV14 and TRBJ2-1, is EAGVTQFPSHSVIEKGQTVTLRCDPISGHDNLYWYRRVMGKEIKFLLHFVKESKQDESGMPNNRFLAERTGGTYSTLKVQPAELEDSGVYFCASSRSGPLRGNEQFFGPGTRLTVL.

The chain has TRBV5-1 and TRBJ1-3; D is undetermined. V was trimmed by 0 bases and J by 4 bases, leaving 20 bases between them. The CDR3 is 18 residues long. Germline assignment: CDR1 SGHRS and CDR2 YFSETQ. CDR3 in amino acids: CASSLAAGPYNLGNTIYF. CDR3 sequence (DNA): TGCGCCAGCAGCTTGGCGGCAGGACCCTATAATTTGGGAAACACCATATATTTT.

V gene TRBV7-2 combines with J gene TRBJ1-2; maybe TRBD1 (5 bases). This CDR3 is built from 16 residues. V shed 5 bases and J shed 5 bases, with 21 bases lying between them. Germline V gene data show CDR1 as SGHTA and CDR2 as FQGNSA. The CDR3 sequence is CASSRGLTALGYGYTF. For the CDR3, the DNA is TGTGCCAGCAGCCGAGGACTGACAGCCTTGGGGTATGGCTACACCTTC.

Here the CDR3 reads CASSVQVQPQHF. The CDR3 nucleotides read TGTGCCAGCAGTGTACAGGTTCAGCCCCAGCATTTT. V gene TRBV6-1 combines with J gene TRBJ1-5; tentatively, D is TRBD1 (5 bases). The CDR3 length is 12 residues. CDR1 is MNHNS, CDR2 SASEGT, per germline. V shed 4 bases and J shed 6 bases, with 7 bases lying between them.